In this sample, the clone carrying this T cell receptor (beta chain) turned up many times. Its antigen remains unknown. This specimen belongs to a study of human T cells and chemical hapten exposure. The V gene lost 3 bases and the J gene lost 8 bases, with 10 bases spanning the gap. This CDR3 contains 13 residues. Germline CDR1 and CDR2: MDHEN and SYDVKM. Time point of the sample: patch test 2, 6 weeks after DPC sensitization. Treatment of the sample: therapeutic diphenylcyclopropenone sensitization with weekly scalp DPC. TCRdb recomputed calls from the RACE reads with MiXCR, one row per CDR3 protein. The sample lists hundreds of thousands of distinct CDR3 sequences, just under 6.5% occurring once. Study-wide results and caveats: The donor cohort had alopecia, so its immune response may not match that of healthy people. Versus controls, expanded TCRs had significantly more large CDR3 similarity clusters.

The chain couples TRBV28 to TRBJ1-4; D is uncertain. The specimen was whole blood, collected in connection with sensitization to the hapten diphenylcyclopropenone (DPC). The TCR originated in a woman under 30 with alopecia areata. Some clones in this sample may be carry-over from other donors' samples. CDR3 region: CASSLPGGEKLFF. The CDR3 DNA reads TGTGCCAGCAGTTTGCCGGGAGGCGAAAAACTGTTTTTT.